This record concerns one T cell receptor (beta chain) sequence. The antigen remains undetermined. Germline V lookup: CDR1 SNHLY, CDR2 FYNNEI. Trimming took off 3 bases at V and 2 bases at J, with 5 bases between the two ends. The length of the CDR3 is 12 residues. The data are from a study of lymphopenia after photon versus proton radiotherapy. Profiled with immunoSEQ multiplex PCR; TCRdb holds only in-frame clones, not every one. The table includes fewer than 35,000 clones, roughly 87% detected once. Study results and caveats: A bigger post-nadir fall in TCR diversity correlated inversely with survival time in deceased patients. Proton therapy kept repertoires fairly stable, unlike photons, which gained effector/memory cells. After the lymphocyte nadir, photon-treated repertoires showed oligoclonal expansion, especially of CD8+ Temra cells.

This sequence was found in a woman between 65 and 79 years old with pancreatic cancer. Some clones in this sample may be carry-over from other donors' samples. Specimen: peripheral blood, collected from a patient treated with proton-based radiotherapy. This rearrangement joins TRBV2 to TRBJ2-7; no firm D call. The CDR3 DNA sequence: TGTGCCAGCAGTGAGGGCGCCTACGAGCAGTACTTC. This codes for CASSEGAYEQYF.